The rows below give T cell receptor beta chains drawn from one sample of a study of T cells in Graves' hyperthyroidism and ophthalmopathy. TCRdb reanalysed the multiplex PCR reads using MiXCR and keeps one entry per CDR3 protein. The table includes 500,000 to 750,000 distinct CDR3 sequences, less than 20% detected once. Specimen: blood. The receptors shown here come from a woman in her twenties or thirties with Graves' hyperthyroidism. Each CDR3 is given with its conserved first and last residue. The D gene is left open where the match is weak. Size is stated for part of the rows, as once, few or many counts, or as a class when the clone is expanded.

V gene	clone size	D gene	J gene	CDR3 DNA	CDR3 protein
TRBV28	many	-	TRBJ1-2	TGTGCCAGCAGTGTACTTCAGGTGAACTATGGCTACACCTTC	CASSVLQVNYGYTF
TRBV12-3/TRBV12-4	many	-	TRBJ1-2	TGTGCCAGCAGTTCGGACGGGACAACCTATGGCTACACCTTC	CASSSDGTTYGYTF
TRBV20-1	many	-	TRBJ1-5	TGCAGTGCCCATCTCGGGCAGGTTAATCAGCCCCAGCATTTT	CSAHLGQVNQPQHF
TRBV11-3	-	-	TRBJ2-3	TGTGCCAGCAGCTCAAACCTCCGGGCAGCGACAGATACGCAGTATTTT	CASSSNLRAATDTQYF
TRBV15	-	-	TRBJ2-1	TGTGCCACCAGCATTCGAGCCAATGAGCAGTTCTTC	CATSIRANEQFF
TRBV15	-	TRBD1	TRBJ2-1	TGTGCCACCAGCAGAGTAGACAGGGGAATGATTACCTTCAATGAGCAGTTCTTC	CATSRVDRGMITFNEQFF
TRBV30	-	TRBD2	TRBJ2-1	TGTGCCTGGAGTAGGAAGCGGGGGGTGGGGAATGAGCAGTTCTTC	CAWSRKRGVGNEQFF
TRBV11-2	many	-	TRBJ2-2	TGTGCCAGCAGCTTAGACGGGACTTCCGGGGAGCTGTTTTTT	CASSLDGTSGELFF
TRBV7-6	-	-	TRBJ2-2	TGTGCCAGCAGCTTATCTACCGGGCCTCACACCGGGGAGCTGTTTTTT	CASSLSTGPHTGELFF
TRBV27	few	TRBD1	TRBJ1-6	TGTGCCAGCACCTCATACAGGGGCGAAAATTCACCCCTCCACTTT	CASTSYRGENSPLHF
TRBV7-2	many	-	TRBJ2-7	TGTGCCAGCAGCGATTACCGGGGCGACGGGGAGCAGTACTTC	CASSDYRGDGEQYF
TRBV5-1	many	TRBD2	TRBJ2-7	TGCGCCAGCAGCTTAACTAGCGGGAGGGAGCAGTACTTC	CASSLTSGREQYF
TRBV10-1	-	TRBD2	TRBJ2-1	TGCGCCAGCAGGTCCGGGACTAGCTACCCCGATGAGCAGTTCTTC	CASRSGTSYPDEQFF
TRBV6-1	few	-	TRBJ2-6	TGTGCCAGCAGTGCCTTGAGCTCTGGGGCCAACGTCCTGACTTTC	CASSALSSGANVLTF
TRBV27	once	-	TRBJ2-1	TGTGCCAGCAGTTCGCGCGGCGAGTACAATGAGCAGTTCTTC	CASSSRGEYNEQFF
TRBV3-1	many	TRBD2	TRBJ2-7	TGTGCCAGCAGCCCCAATCTAGCGGGAGCTTCCTACGAGCAGTACTTC	CASSPNLAGASYEQYF
TRBV28	many	-	TRBJ1-5	TGTGCCAGCAGCCCACCTGGGGCAGAACCAGGGGAAGGCAATCAGCCCCAGCATTTT	CASSPPGAEPGEGNQPQHF
TRBV2	many	-	TRBJ1-1	TGTGCCAGCAGTGAAGGTGGCCCTGAAGCTTTCTTT	CASSEGGPEAFF
TRBV29-1	-	-	TRBJ1-2	TGCAGCGTTGAAGAGAGTCTGAGGAGCGGCTACACCTTC	CSVEESLRSGYTF
TRBV6-1	many	-	TRBJ2-7	TGTGCCAGCAGTCCAGGGAGAACGTACGAGCAGTACTTC	CASSPGRTYEQYF
TRBV5-6	few	-	TRBJ1-2	TGTGCCAGCAGCCATCCTACGGACAGCGTCTTCTATGGCTACACCTTC	CASSHPTDSVFYGYTF
TRBV30	-	-	TRBJ2-7	TGTGCCTGGAGTGTACGGTCTAGCGCCTCTGGGGGAGAGCAGTACTTC	CAWSVRSSASGGEQYF
TRBV18	many	TRBD1	TRBJ2-3	TGTGCCAGCTCAACCGGGACAGGGACTTCAGATACGCAGTATTTT	CASSTGTGTSDTQYF
TRBV6-1	many	-	TRBJ2-7	TGTGCCAGCAGTTATTCCGGGACGAACCACTACGAGCAGTACTTC	CASSYSGTNHYEQYF
TRBV6-1	-	-	TRBJ1-5	TGTGCCAGCAACGAGGCAGGGCTTGAATCGGCCCAGCATTTT	CASNEAGLESAQHF
TRBV4-1	few	TRBD1	TRBJ2-1	TGCGCCAGCAGCCTTCGACAGGGGGATAACAATGAGCAGTTCTTC	CASSLRQGDNNEQFF
TRBV30	many	-	TRBJ1-6	TGTGCCTGGAGTACCGGACCGGGCTATAATTCACCCCTCCACTTT	CAWSTGPGYNSPLHF
TRBV19	-	-	TRBJ2-1	TGTGCCACCCAAACCGCCCCTCGCAATGAGCAGTTCTTC	CATQTAPRNEQFF
TRBV6-1	many	-	TRBJ2-7	TGTGCCAGCAGTTATGGCGGGATATACTCCTACGAGCAGTACTTC	CASSYGGIYSYEQYF
TRBV20-1	many	TRBD2	TRBJ2-3	TGCAGTGCTAGGAGGACTAGCGGGAGCTTCGGAGATACGCAGTATTTT	CSARRTSGSFGDTQYF
TRBV3-1	many	-	TRBJ1-6	TGTGCCAGCAGCCAAGGAGAAGATTCACCCCTCCACTTT	CASSQGEDSPLHF
TRBV5-6	few	TRBD2	TRBJ2-7	TGTGCCAGCAGCTTGGGACTAGCGGGAGACCTACCTCGAGCATCGTACTTC	CASSLGLAGDLPRASYF